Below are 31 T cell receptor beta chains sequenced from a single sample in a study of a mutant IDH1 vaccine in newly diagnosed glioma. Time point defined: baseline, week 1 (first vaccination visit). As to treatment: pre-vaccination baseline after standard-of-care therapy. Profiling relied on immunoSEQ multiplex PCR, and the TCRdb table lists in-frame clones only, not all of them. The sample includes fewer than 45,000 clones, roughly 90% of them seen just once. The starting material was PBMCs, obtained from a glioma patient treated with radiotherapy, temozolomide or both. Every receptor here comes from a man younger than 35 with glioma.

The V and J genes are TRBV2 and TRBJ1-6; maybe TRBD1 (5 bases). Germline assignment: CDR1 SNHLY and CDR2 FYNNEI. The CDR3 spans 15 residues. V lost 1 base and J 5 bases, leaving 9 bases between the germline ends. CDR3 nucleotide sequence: TGTGCCAGCAGTGAAGATGGGGGAAATAATTCACCCCTCCACTTT. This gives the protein CASSEDGGNNSPLHF.

The CDR3: CAWERVTDTQYF. CDR3 DNA sequence: TGTGCCTGGGAGAGGGTCACAGATACGCAGTATTTT. This chain links TRBV30 with TRBJ2-3; possible D gene TRBD2, 5 bases. Germline assignment: CDR1 GTSNPN and CDR2 SVGIG (reference sequence). CDR3 length: 12 amino acids. Trimming took 5 bases from V and 2 from J, leaving 8 bases between them.

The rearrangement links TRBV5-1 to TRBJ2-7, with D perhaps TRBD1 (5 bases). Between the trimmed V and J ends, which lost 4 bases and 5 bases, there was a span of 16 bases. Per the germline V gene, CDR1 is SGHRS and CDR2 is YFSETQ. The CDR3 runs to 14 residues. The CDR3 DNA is TGCGCCAGCAGCCGGGCAGGGTCGCCCGACGAGCAGTACTTC. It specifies CASSRAGSPDEQYF.

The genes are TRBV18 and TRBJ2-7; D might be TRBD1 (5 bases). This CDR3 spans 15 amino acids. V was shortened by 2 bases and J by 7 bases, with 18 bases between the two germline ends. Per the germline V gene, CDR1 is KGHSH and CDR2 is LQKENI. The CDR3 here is CASSPFQGKTGEQYF. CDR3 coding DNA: TGTGCCAGCTCACCATTTCAGGGTAAAACGGGTGAGCAGTACTTC.

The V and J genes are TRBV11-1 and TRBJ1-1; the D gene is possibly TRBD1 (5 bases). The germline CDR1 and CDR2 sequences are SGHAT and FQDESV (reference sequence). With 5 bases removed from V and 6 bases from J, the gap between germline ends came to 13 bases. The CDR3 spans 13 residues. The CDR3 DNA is TGTGCCAGCAGCCGATTTGGGGGGGCTGAAGCTTTCTTT. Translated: CASSRFGGAEAFF. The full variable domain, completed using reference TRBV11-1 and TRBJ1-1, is EAEVAQSPRYKITEKSQAVAFWCDPISGHATLYWYRQILGQGPELLVQFQDESVVDDSQLPKDRFSAERLKGVDSTLKIQPAELGDSAMYLCASSRFGGAEAFFGQGTRLTVV.

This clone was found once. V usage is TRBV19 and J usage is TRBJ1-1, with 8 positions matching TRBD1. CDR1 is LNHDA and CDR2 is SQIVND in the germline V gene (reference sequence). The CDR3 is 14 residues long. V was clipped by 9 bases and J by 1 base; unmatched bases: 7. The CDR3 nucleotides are TGTGCCAGCGCGGCCACAGGGGGGAACACTGAAGCTTTCTTT. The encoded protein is CASAATGGNTEAFF.

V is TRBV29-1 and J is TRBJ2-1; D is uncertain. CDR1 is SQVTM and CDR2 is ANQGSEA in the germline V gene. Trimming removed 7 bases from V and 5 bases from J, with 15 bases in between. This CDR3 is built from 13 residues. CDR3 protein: CSGHDTKDNEQFF. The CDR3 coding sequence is TGCAGCGGCCATGATACCAAAGACAATGAGCAGTTCTTC.

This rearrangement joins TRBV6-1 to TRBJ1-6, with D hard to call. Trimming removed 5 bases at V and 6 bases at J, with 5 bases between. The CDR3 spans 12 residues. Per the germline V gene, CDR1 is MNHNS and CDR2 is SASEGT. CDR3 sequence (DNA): TGTGCCAGCAGTCCCATTAATTCACCCCTCCACTTT. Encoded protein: CASSPINSPLHF.

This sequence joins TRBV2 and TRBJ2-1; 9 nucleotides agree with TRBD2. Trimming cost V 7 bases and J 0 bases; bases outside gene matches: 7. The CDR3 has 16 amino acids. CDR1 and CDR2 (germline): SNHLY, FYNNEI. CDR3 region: CASTRGREASYNEQFF. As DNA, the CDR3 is TGTGCCAGCACCCGCGGGAGGGAGGCCTCCTACAATGAGCAGTTCTTC.

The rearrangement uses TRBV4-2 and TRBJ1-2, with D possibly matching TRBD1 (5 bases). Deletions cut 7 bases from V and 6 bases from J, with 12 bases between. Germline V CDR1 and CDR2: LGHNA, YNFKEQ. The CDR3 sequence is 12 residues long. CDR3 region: CASTTGLNGYTF. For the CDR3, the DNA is TGTGCCAGCACCACAGGTTTGAATGGCTACACCTTC.

This chain's CDR3 is CAWSLGGGFDTQYF. The CDR3 region has the DNA TGTGCCTGGAGCCTGGGGGGAGGGTTCGATACGCAGTATTTT. This rearrangement joins TRBV30 to TRBJ2-3; TRBD2 aligns across 7 bases. This CDR3 region has 14 residues. Germline CDR1 and CDR2: GTSNPN and SVGIG (reference sequence). V shed 3 bases and J 6 bases; nucleotides not matched to a gene: 9.

The CDR3 nucleotides read TGTGCCAGCAGCCGGGGACTACCACTCCTTCTCTACGAGCAGTACTTC. This gives the protein CASSRGLPLLLYEQYF. The rearrangement uses TRBV5-8 and TRBJ2-7; 7 nucleotides line up with TRBD2. With V trimmed by 4 bases and J by 3 bases, 13 bases remained unmatched. The CDR3 runs 16 residues. The V gene's germline CDR1 is SGHTS and CDR2 YDEGEE. The full variable domain, its missing parts supplied by reference TRBV5-8 and TRBJ2-7, is EAGVTQSPTHLIKTRGQQATLRCSPISGHTSVYWYQQALGLGLQFLLWYDEGEERNRGNFPPRFSGRQFPNYSSELNVNALELEDSALYLCASSRGLPLLLYEQYFGPGTRLTVT.

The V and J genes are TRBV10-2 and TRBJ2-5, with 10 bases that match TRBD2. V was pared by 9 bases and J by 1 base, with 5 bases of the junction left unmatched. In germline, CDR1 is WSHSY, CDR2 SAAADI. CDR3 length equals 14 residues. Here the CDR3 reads CARWTSGIQETQYF. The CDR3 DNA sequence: TGCGCCAGGTGGACTAGCGGAATCCAAGAGACCCAGTACTTC.

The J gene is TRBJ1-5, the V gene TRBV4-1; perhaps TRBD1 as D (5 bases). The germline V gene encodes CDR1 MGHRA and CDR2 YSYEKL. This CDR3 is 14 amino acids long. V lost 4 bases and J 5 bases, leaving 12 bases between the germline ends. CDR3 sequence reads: CASSRDRGDQPQHF. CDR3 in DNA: TGCGCCAGCAGCCGAGATCGGGGGGATCAGCCCCAGCATTTT.

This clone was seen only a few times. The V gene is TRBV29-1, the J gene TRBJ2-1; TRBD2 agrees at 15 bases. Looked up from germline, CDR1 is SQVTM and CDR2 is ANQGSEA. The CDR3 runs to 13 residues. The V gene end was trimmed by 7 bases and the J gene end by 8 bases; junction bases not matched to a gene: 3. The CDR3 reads CSEGLAGGHEQFF. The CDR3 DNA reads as TGCAGCGAAGGACTAGCGGGAGGGCATGAGCAGTTCTTC.

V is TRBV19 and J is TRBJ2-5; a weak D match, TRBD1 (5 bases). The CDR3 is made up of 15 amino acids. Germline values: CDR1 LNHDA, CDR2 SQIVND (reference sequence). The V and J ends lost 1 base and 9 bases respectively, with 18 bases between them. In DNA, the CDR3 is TGTGCCAGTAGTATAGCCCCGGACCCAGGGATGGCCCAGTACTTC. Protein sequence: CASSIAPDPGMAQYF.

The CDR3 coding sequence is TGTGCCAGTAGTAGGTTGGGTTATGGCTACACCTTC. It codes for CASSRLGYGYTF. The chain employs TRBV19 and TRBJ1-2; no firm D call. Per the germline V gene, CDR1 is LNHDA and CDR2 is SQIVND (reference sequence). CDR3 length: 12 residues. Trimming took off 4 bases at V and 5 bases at J, with 8 bases between the two ends. Full variable domain (rest looked up from reference TRBV19 and TRBJ1-2): DGGITQSPKYLFRKEGQNVTLSCEQNLNHDAMYWYRQDPGQGLRLIYYSQIVNDFQKGDIAEGYSVSREKKESFPLTVTSAQKNPTAFYLCASSRLGYGYTFGSGTRLTVV.

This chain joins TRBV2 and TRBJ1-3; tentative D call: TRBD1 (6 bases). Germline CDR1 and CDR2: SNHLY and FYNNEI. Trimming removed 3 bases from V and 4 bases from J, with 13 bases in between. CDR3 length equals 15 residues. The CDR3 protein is CASSDPTGSGNTIYF. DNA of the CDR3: TGTGCCAGCAGTGACCCCACAGGGTCCGGAAACACCATATATTTT.

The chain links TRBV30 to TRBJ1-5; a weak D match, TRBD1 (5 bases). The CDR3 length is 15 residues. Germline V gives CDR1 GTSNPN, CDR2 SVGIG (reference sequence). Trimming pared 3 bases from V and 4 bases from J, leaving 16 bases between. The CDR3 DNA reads TGTGCCTGGAGGGAAGCGGGACTCCTAAATCAGCCCCAGCATTTT. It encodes CAWREAGLLNQPQHF.

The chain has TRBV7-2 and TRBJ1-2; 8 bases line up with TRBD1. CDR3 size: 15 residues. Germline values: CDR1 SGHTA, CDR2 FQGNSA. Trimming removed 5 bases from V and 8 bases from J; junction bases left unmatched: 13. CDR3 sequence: CASSHYRGRLYGYTF. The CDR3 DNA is TGTGCCAGCAGCCACTACAGGGGGAGATTGTACGGCTACACCTTC. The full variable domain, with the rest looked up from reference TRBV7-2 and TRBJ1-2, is GAGVSQSPSNKVTEKGKDVELRCDPISGHTALYWYRQSLGQGLEFLIYFQGNSAPDKSGLPSDRFSAERTGGSVSTLTIQRTQQEDSAVYLCASSHYRGRLYGYTFGSGTRLTVV.

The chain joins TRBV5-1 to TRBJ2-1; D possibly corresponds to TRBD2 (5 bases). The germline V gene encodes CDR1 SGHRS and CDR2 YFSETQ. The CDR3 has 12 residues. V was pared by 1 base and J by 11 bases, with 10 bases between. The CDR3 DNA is TGCGCCAGCAGCTTGTCCTCGGGGAAGCAGTTCTTC. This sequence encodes CASSLSSGKQFF.

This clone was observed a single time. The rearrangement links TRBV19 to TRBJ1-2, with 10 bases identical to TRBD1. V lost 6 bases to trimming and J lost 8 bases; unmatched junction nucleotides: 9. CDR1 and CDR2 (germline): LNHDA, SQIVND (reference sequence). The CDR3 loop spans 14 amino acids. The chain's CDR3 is CASRLQGQGWGYTF. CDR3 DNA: TGTGCCAGTAGGCTTCAGGGACAGGGGTGGGGCTACACCTTC.

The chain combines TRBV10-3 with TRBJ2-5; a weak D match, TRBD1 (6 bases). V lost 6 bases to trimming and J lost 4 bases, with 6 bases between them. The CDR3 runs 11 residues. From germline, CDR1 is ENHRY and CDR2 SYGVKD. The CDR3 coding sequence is TGTGCCATCAGGGGGGCAGAGACCCAGTACTTC. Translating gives CAIRGAETQYF.

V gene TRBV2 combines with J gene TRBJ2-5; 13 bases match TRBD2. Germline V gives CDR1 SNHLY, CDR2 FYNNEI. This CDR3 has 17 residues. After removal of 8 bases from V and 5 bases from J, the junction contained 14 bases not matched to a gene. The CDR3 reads CASQTGTSGKLVETQYF. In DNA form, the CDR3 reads TGTGCCAGCCAGACCGGGACTAGCGGGAAGTTGGTCGAGACCCAGTACTTC.

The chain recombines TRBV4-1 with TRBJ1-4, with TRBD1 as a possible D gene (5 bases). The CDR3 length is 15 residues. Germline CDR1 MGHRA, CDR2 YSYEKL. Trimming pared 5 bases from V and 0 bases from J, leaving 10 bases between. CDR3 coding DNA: TGCGCCAGCAGCTCCAGGGCCCCAACTAATGAAAAACTGTTTTTT. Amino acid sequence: CASSSRAPTNEKLFF.

CDR3: CASTLGGNTIYF. Written as DNA, the CDR3 is TGTGCCAGCACCCTAGGGGGAAACACCATATATTTT. V and J are TRBV2 and TRBJ1-3; D call uncertain. Trimming took off 7 bases at V and 4 bases at J, with 8 bases between the two ends. The CDR3 is 12 amino acids. Germline assignment: CDR1 SNHLY and CDR2 FYNNEI.

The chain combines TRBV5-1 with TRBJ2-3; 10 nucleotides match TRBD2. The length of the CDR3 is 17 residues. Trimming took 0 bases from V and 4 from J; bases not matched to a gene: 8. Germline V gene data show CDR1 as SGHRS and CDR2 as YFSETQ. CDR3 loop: CASSLGLAGDGADTQYF. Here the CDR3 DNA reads TGCGCCAGCAGCTTGGGGCTAGCGGGAGATGGGGCAGATACGCAGTATTTT.

CDR3 in DNA: TGTGCCAGCAGCTTTGAGGACATTTATGAGCAGTTCTTC. This translates into CASSFEDIYEQFF. V is TRBV7-9 and J is TRBJ2-1, with a tentative D call TRBD1 (5 bases). Germline assignment: CDR1 SEHNR and CDR2 FQNEAQ (reference sequence). V lost 3 bases and J 8 bases, leaving 11 bases between the germline ends. This CDR3 is built from 13 residues.

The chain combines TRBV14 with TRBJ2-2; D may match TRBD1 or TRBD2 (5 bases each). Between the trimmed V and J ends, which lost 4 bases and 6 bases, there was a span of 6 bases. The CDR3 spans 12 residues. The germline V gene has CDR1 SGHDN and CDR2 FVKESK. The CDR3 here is CASSRGPGELFF. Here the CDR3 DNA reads TGTGCCAGCAGCCGGGGACCCGGGGAGCTGTTTTTT.

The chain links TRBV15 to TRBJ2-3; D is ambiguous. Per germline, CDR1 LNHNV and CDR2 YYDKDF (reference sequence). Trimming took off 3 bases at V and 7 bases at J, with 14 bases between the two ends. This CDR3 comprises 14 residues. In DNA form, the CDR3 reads TGTGCCACCAGCAGCGTCCGGGCCCTCCATACGCAGTATTTT. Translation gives CATSSVRALHTQYF.

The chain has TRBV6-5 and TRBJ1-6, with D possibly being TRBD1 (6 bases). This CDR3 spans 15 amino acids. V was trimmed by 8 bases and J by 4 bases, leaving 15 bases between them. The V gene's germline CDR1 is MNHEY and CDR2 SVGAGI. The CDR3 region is CASRPGGLYNSPLHF. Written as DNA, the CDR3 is TGTGCCAGCCGCCCCGGGGGGCTGTATAATTCACCCCTCCACTTT.